This T cell receptor (beta chain) comes out of a study of CD8+ T cells in alopecia areata. The study, taken as a whole, reports: Lesional scalp exceeded normal scalp in clonality, especially in alopecia totalis/universalis. Sequencing of scalp tissue also captures the resident alphabeta T cells of normal skin. TCRs were shared less clearly across patients than in mice, possibly for HLA-related reasons.

From PBMCs, CD4+ and CD8+ T cells were sorted. This clone was found a few times. Antigen specificity is unknown. Germline-derived CDR1 and CDR2 are SGHTA and FQGNSA. The CDR3 runs to 17 residues. The V and J ends lost 5 bases and 5 bases, in that order; junction bases with no gene match: 16. In each case, RNA was isolated and then reverse transcribed into cDNA as the sequencing template. The data were produced by immunoSEQ multiplex PCR, yet TCRdb's version contains in-frame clones alone and is incomplete. Here the sample spans about 110,000 clones, roughly 60% being singletons. The V call is TRBV7-2, the J call TRBJ2-5; 8 bases are a match to TRBD2. Sequencing was done on a sample of CD8+ T cells sorted from blood. The sequence was obtained from a human donor in good health. The CDR3 coding sequence is TGTGCCAGCAGCACCCGACCCGCCGGGACTAGGCTGGAGACCCAGTACTTC. This codes for CASSTRPAGTRLETQYF.